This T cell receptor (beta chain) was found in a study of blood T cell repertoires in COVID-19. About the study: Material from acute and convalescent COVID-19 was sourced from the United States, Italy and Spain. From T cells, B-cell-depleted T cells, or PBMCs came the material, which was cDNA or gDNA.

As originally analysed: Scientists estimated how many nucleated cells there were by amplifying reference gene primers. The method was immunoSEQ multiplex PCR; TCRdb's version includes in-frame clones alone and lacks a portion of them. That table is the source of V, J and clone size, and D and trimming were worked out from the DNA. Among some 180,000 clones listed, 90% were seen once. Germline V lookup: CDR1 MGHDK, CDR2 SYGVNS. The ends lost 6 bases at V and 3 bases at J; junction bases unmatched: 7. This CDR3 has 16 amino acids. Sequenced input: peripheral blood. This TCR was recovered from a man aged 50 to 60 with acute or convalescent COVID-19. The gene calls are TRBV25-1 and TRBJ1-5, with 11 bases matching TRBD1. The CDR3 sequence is CASSPDRGPLNQPQHF. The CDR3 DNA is TGTGCCAGCAGCCCGGACAGGGGGCCTCTCAATCAGCCCCAGCATTTT.